A selection of T cell receptor beta chains follows, all from one sample in a study of blood T cell repertoires in COVID-19. Measured with immunoSEQ multiplex PCR; TCRdb has only the in-frame clones, and not every one. Here the sample spans under 200,000 clones, roughly 80% being singletons. The sequenced sample was PBMCs or T cells enriched from blood (not recorded which). The receptor set was obtained from a woman aged 60 to 75 who had recovered from COVID-19. The CDR3 runs from the conserved cysteine through the conserved F or W. The D gene is left open where the match is weak. Clone size appears in some rows only: once, few, many, or a class for an expanded clone.

D gene,J gene,V gene,clone size,CDR3 protein,CDR3 DNA
TRBD2,TRBJ2-3,TRBV9,-,CASSTFSGTSESTQYF,TGTGCCAGCAGCACCTTTTCCGGGACTAGCGAATCTACGCAGTATTTT
TRBD1,TRBJ1-5,TRBV27,-,CASKATGGAGSNQPQHF,TGTGCCAGCAAGGCGACAGGGGGCGCGGGAAGCAATCAGCCCCAGCATTTT
TRBD1,TRBJ1-2,TRBV10-2,-,CASSEAGTGFYGYTF,TGCGCCAGCAGTGAGGCGGGGACAGGATTCTATGGCTACACCTTC
-,TRBJ2-7,TRBV20-1,once,CSASQVYEQYF,TGCAGTGCTAGTCAGGTGTACGAGCAGTACTTC
TRBD1,TRBJ2-3,TRBV19,-,CASSIGSRTGYTDTQYF,TGTGCCAGTAGTATAGGGAGCCGGACAGGGTATACAGATACGCAGTATTTT
TRBD1,TRBJ2-1,TRBV9,-,CASSQRQGAGKNEQFF,TGTGCCAGCAGCCAAAGACAGGGGGCGGGGAAGAATGAGCAGTTCTTC
-,TRBJ1-2,TRBV21-1,-,CASSSPNRDLNYGYTF,TGTGCCAGCAGCAGCCCCAACAGGGACCTAAACTATGGCTACACCTTC
TRBD2,TRBJ2-7,TRBV6-5,-,CASSLGGSSYEQYF,TGTGCCAGCAGTTTGGGGGGGAGCTCCTACGAGCAGTACTTC
TRBD1,TRBJ1-1,TRBV19,-,CASDRDGNTEAFF,TGTGCCAGTGACAGGGACGGGAACACTGAAGCTTTCTTT
-,TRBJ1-1,TRBV7-3,once,CASSQQSYTEAFF,TGTGCCAGCAGCCAACAGAGTTACACTGAAGCTTTCTTT
TRBD1,TRBJ2-1,TRBV27,-,CASSLYFGQGASYNEQFF,TGTGCCAGCAGTTTATATTTCGGACAGGGGGCATCCTACAATGAGCAGTTCTTC
TRBD1,TRBJ1-6,TRBV10-3,-,CAISTDRDNSPLHF,TGTGCCATCAGTACCGACAGGGATAATTCACCCCTCCACTTT
TRBD1,TRBJ2-3,TRBV2,few,CASEPGQGDTDTQYF,TGTGCCAGCGAGCCGGGACAGGGAGACACAGATACGCAGTATTTT
-,TRBJ1-5,TRBV5-1,-,CASSPSGGLNQPQHF,TGCGCCAGCAGTCCATCGGGGGGCCTCAATCAGCCCCAGCATTTT
-,TRBJ1-5,TRBV5-5,few,CASSFDTSRPQHF,TGTGCCAGCAGCTTTGACACCAGTAGGCCCCAGCATTTT
TRBD2,TRBJ2-1,TRBV9,-,CASSVGGADHNEQFF,TGTGCCAGCAGCGTCGGGGGGGCGGATCACAATGAGCAGTTCTTC
TRBD1,TRBJ2-5,TRBV24-1,-,CATSERTGGSETQYF,TGTGCCACCAGTGAGCGGACAGGGGGCTCGGAGACCCAGTACTTC
-,TRBJ1-1,TRBV24-1,-,CATSDWSGTEAFF,TGTGCCACCAGTGATTGGTCAGGGACTGAAGCTTTCTTT
TRBD2,TRBJ2-7,TRBV5-8,once,CASSLAPGGYEQYF,TGTGCCAGCAGCTTGGCTCCGGGAGGCTACGAGCAGTACTTC
TRBD1,TRBJ2-5,TRBV5-1,-,CASSSSRDSQETQYF,TGCGCCAGCAGCTCCTCCCGGGACAGTCAAGAGACCCAGTACTTC
TRBD2,TRBJ2-1,TRBV5-1,-,CASSLTSGASSYNEQFF,TGCGCCAGCAGTCTAACTAGCGGGGCGAGCTCCTACAATGAGCAGTTCTTC
TRBD2,TRBJ2-1,TRBV7-2,-,CASSLQRGGGNEQFF,TGTGCCAGCAGCTTGCAGCGGGGGGGAGGTAATGAGCAGTTCTTC
TRBD2,TRBJ2-1,TRBV2,-,CASMPRGVYNEQFF,TGTGCCAGCATGCCGCGGGGGGTCTACAATGAGCAGTTCTTC
TRBD1,TRBJ2-1,TRBV24-1,-,CATSDPGQGYNEQFF,TGTGCCACCAGTGATCCGGGACAGGGCTACAATGAGCAGTTCTTC
TRBD2,TRBJ2-3,TRBV6-6,-,CASSRRGGAPSSTDTQYF,TGTGCCAGCAGTCGGCGCGGGGGGGCGCCCTCTAGCACAGATACGCAGTATTTT
TRBD1,TRBJ1-3,TRBV9,few,CASSASGTGGLTIYF,TGTGCCAGCAGCGCCTCCGGGACAGGGGGCCTCACCATATATTTT
-,TRBJ1-2,TRBV29-1,many,CSVAGGNDGYTF,TGCAGCGTTGCTGGGGGGAACGATGGCTACACCTTC